These 23 T cell receptor beta chains came from one sample sequenced in a study of blood T cells in healthy people across ages. A J-beta primer mix and a sample-barcoded 5' primer were used in a second PCR of about 6 to 12 cycles. One entry per CDR3 protein results from TCRdb running MiXCR on the 5' RACE reads. This repertoire shows about 780,000 distinct CDR3 sequences, less than 60% found once; its top ten account for about a sixth. What was sequenced was blood. Every receptor here comes from a man older than 75 in good health.

This clonotype occurred a few times. The chain uses TRBV27 and TRBJ2-1; 8 nucleotides align to TRBD2. Germline CDR1 reads MNHEY; CDR2 reads SMNVEV (reference sequence). V was clipped by 6 bases and J by 5 bases; unmatched bases: 9. This CDR3 spans 15 amino acids. CDR3 region: CASSTLAGPNNEQFF. As DNA, the CDR3 is TGTGCCAGCAGCACGTTAGCGGGACCCAACAATGAGCAGTTCTTC.

Ten or more counts support this clonotype. The junction departs from the called germline gene at one end, perhaps through a read error. The rearrangement joins TRBV7-2 to TRBJ1-1; no reliable D call. Germline V gene data show CDR1 as SGHTA and CDR2 as FQGNSA. The CDR3 covers 13 residues. For the CDR3, the DNA is TGTGCCAGCACCTTAGGGCCATTCACTGAAGCTTTCTTT. It is translated as CASTLGPFTEAFF.

The rearrangement uses TRBV20-1 and TRBJ2-1; TRBD1 agrees at 9 bases. TRBJ2-7 explains the end of the DNA better; the J call may be wrong. The CDR3 totals 12 residues. CDR1 is DFQATT and CDR2 is SNEGSKA in the germline V gene (reference sequence). The CDR3 region has the DNA TGCAGTGCCGAGAGGACAGGGGATGAGCAGTACTTC. Protein product: CSAERTGDEQYF.

This clonotype showed up just a few times. V is TRBV5-1 and J is TRBJ2-1; 8 bases map to TRBD1. Trimming at V came to 3 bases and at J to 4 bases, leaving 3 bases not matched to a gene. This CDR3 comprises 14 residues. Germline V gene sequence: CDR1 SGHRS, CDR2 YFSETQ. DNA for the CDR3: TGCGCCAGCAGCTCGGACAGGGTATACAATGAGCAGTTCTTC. The encoded protein is CASSSDRVYNEQFF.

This clonotype has a handful of counts. The chain joins TRBV29-1 to TRBJ2-5; weak D call: TRBD2 (6 bases). The CDR3 is made up of 13 amino acids. Trimming removed 5 bases at V and 4 bases at J, with 14 bases between. CDR1 SQVTM and CDR2 ANQGSEA come from the germline V gene. CDR3 in DNA: TGCAGCGTTAGGGTGGGGGGATCAGAGACCCAGTACTTC. Amino acids: CSVRVGGSETQYF.

This clonotype showed up just a few times. CDR3 sequence reads: CASSLPRGRSNEKLFF. The CDR3 DNA follows: TGTGCCAGCAGTCTACCGAGGGGCCGGTCTAATGAAAAACTGTTTTTT. The chain recombines TRBV28 with TRBJ1-4, with D possibly being TRBD1 (5 bases). The CDR3 sequence is 16 residues long. V shed 5 bases and J shed 3 bases, with 16 bases lying between them. Germline V gene lookup returns CDR1 MDHEN and CDR2 SYDVKM.

This sequence joins TRBV29-1 and TRBJ2-1, with D possibly TRBD2 on 6 matching bases. Trimming removed 4 bases at V and 9 bases at J, with 13 bases between. The CDR3 is 12 residues long. Germline-derived CDR1 and CDR2 are SQVTM and ANQGSEA. DNA for the CDR3: TGCAGCGTTGTGGGCGGGATTAGTGAGCAGTTCTTC. Protein sequence: CSVVGGISEQFF.

The chain links TRBV11-2 to TRBJ2-3; TRBD1 aligns across 9 bases. Germline loops: CDR1 SGHAT, CDR2 FQNNGV. CDR3 length: 15 amino acids. Trimming removed 5 bases from V and 5 bases from J; junction bases left unmatched: 8. CDR3 bases: TGTGCCAGCAGCCGACAGGGGGTCCGTCTAGATACGCAGTATTTT. Amino acids: CASSRQGVRLDTQYF.

This clonotype was recorded a few times. A read error is possible here, since a much larger clone lies one base away. The chain has TRBV5-1 and TRBJ2-1; 7 nucleotides line up with TRBD2. CDR3 size: 16 residues. The V gene end was trimmed by 7 bases and the J gene end by 0 bases; junction bases not matched to a gene: 10. The germline CDR1 and CDR2 sequences are SGHRS and YFSETQ. The CDR3 here is CASQPEGRGSYNEQFF. The CDR3 nucleotides are TGCGCCAGCCAACCAGAGGGGAGGGGCTCCTACAATGAGCAGTTCTTC.

This clonotype was counted a few times. This chain connects TRBV5-1 to TRBJ1-2; D possibly corresponds to TRBD1 (6 bases). V was trimmed by 7 bases and J by 3 bases, leaving 7 bases between them. The CDR3 runs 11 residues. From germline, CDR1 is SGHRS and CDR2 YFSETQ. CDR3 sequence reads: CASRTDYGYTF. In nucleotides, the CDR3 is TGCGCCAGCCGGACAGACTATGGCTACACCTTC.

The rearrangement joins TRBV29-1 to TRBJ2-3; D ambiguous. This CDR3 has 16 amino acids. V lost 3 bases, J lost 0 bases, and 16 bases lay in between. Per germline, CDR1 SQVTM and CDR2 ANQGSEA. Here the CDR3 DNA reads TGCAGCGTTGACGAGGCTGAAGGATCTAGCACAGATACGCAGTATTTT. Protein: CSVDEAEGSSTDTQYF.

The chain has TRBV29-1 and TRBJ1-1; TRBD1 matches at 7 bases. Germline values: CDR1 SQVTM, CDR2 ANQGSEA. The CDR3 is made up of 13 amino acids. Germline trimming cut 7 bases from V and 0 bases from J; bases unmatched to any gene: 5. DNA of the CDR3: TGCAGCGCCGGGACAGCTCTGAACACTGAAGCTTTCTTT. Its protein product is CSAGTALNTEAFF.

J is TRBJ2-1 and V is TRBV5-5; 8 bases are a match to TRBD2. V lost 4 bases and J lost 8; bases outside the gene matches: 8. Germline values: CDR1 SGHKS, CDR2 YYEKEE (reference sequence). This CDR3 region has 14 residues. For the CDR3, the DNA is TGTGCCAGCAGCCGGGACGCGGGAGGCGATGAGCAGTTCTTC. It is translated as CASSRDAGGDEQFF.

This sequence joins TRBV7-9 and TRBJ2-1; 13 bases agree with TRBD2. The CDR3 extends over 16 amino acids. Germline V gene data show CDR1 as SEHNR and CDR2 as FQNEAQ (reference sequence). Losses at the gene ends were 5 bases for V and 4 bases for J; bases not matched to a gene: 5. The CDR3: CASSGTSGNIYNEQFF. CDR3 sequence (DNA): TGTGCCAGCAGCGGGACTAGCGGGAACATTTACAATGAGCAGTTCTTC.

The chain recombines TRBV4-3 with TRBJ1-2, with 8 bases identical to TRBD1. The V gene's germline CDR1 is LGHNA and CDR2 YSLEER. J was trimmed by 5 bases and V by 0 bases; bases with no gene match: 8. There are 16 residues in the CDR3. The DNA for the CDR3 is TGCGCCAGCAGCCAAGAAAAGACAGGGGTCTGGTATGGCTACACCTTC. Residues: CASSQEKTGVWYGYTF.

The chain joins TRBV27 to TRBJ2-2; 9 bases match TRBD1. The junction had 11 bases not matched to a gene; V was cut back by 5 bases and J by 7 bases. Germline V gene sequence: CDR1 MNHEY, CDR2 SMNVEV (reference sequence). This CDR3 spans 16 amino acids. The CDR3 nucleotides are TGTGCCAGCAGTCCCGGGGACAGGGTTGGAGACGGGGAGCTGTTTTTT. Its protein product is CASSPGDRVGDGELFF.

This clonotype appeared once. The J gene is TRBJ2-3, the V gene TRBV6-6; 7 bases are a match to TRBD1. Germline values: CDR1 MNHNY, CDR2 SVGAGI (reference sequence). V dropped 0 bases and J dropped 2; count of bases not matched to a gene: 8. This CDR3 spans 17 amino acids. CDR3 sequence: CASSYSPGQKVTDTQYF. CDR3 in DNA: TGTGCCAGCAGTTACTCACCGGGACAGAAAGTCACAGATACGCAGTATTTT.

In this sample, this clonotype turned up a few times. This chain joins TRBV5-1 and TRBJ1-4; perhaps TRBD1 as D (6 bases). In germline, CDR1 is SGHRS, CDR2 YFSETQ. V was shortened by 4 bases and J by 0 bases, with 13 bases between the two germline ends. This CDR3 contains 16 residues. For the CDR3, the DNA is TGCGCCAGCAGCCCCGGACAGAGGGCAACTAATGAAAAACTGTTTTTT. Translating it yields CASSPGQRATNEKLFF. The complete variable domain, with remaining parts taken from reference TRBV5-1 and TRBJ1-4, reads KAGVTQTPRYLIKTRGQQVTLSCSPISGHRSVSWYQQTPGQGLQFLFEYFSETQRNKGNFPGRFSGRQFSNSRSEMNVSTLELGDSALYLCASSPGQRATNEKLFFGSGTQLSVL.

This clonotype was recorded many times. The rearrangement joins TRBV5-1 to TRBJ2-3; tentatively, D is TRBD2 (5 bases). Deletions cut 1 base from V and 3 bases from J, with 12 bases between. CDR3 length: 15 residues. The germline CDR1 and CDR2 sequences are SGHRS and YFSETQ. The CDR3 region has the DNA TGCGCCAGCAGCTTGAGCGGAGAGATTACAGATACGCAGTATTTT. This sequence encodes CASSLSGEITDTQYF. Using reference TRBV5-1 and TRBJ2-3 for the parts outside the CDR3, the full variable domain is KAGVTQTPRYLIKTRGQQVTLSCSPISGHRSVSWYQQTPGQGLQFLFEYFSETQRNKGNFPGRFSGRQFSNSRSEMNVSTLELGDSALYLCASSLSGEITDTQYFGPGTRLTVL.

This chain uses TRBV6-2 or TRBV6-3 with TRBJ2-5; D may correspond to TRBD1 or TRBD2 (5 bases each). CDR3 length: 14 amino acids. CDR1 and CDR2 (germline): MNHEY, SVGEGT. Trimming removed 7 bases from V and 0 bases from J, with 12 bases in between. DNA of the CDR3: TGTGCCAGCACCCTCGGGACGCACCAAGAGACCCAGTACTTC. Translated, it gives CASTLGTHQETQYF.

The chain couples TRBV5-1 to TRBJ2-3, with D unclear. The CDR3 loop spans 16 amino acids. Germline V gives CDR1 SGHRS, CDR2 YFSETQ. Between the trimmed V and J ends, which lost 4 bases and 3 bases, there was a span of 18 bases. CDR3 in amino acids: CASSALLSSATDTQYF. The CDR3 DNA reads TGCGCCAGCAGCGCACTGTTGAGTTCAGCAACAGATACGCAGTATTTT.

This clonotype was counted between two and nine times. V usage is TRBV6-5 and J usage is TRBJ2-1; 8 positions agree with TRBD2. The CDR3 is 16 amino acids. V lost 2 bases to trimming and J lost 6 bases; unmatched junction nucleotides: 9. Germline loops: CDR1 MNHEY, CDR2 SVGAGI. The CDR3 DNA sequence: TGTGCCAGCAGTTACCCTGGGGCGGGAGGACCCAATGAGCAGTTCTTC. Translated: CASSYPGAGGPNEQFF.

The chain carries TRBV7-2 and TRBJ2-5, with 7 bases that match TRBD1. Judging by the DNA end, TRBJ2-7 fits better; the J call may be wrong. The length of the CDR3 is 15 residues. The germline CDR1 and CDR2 sequences are SGHTA and FQGNSA. CDR3 nucleotides: TGTGCCAGCAGCGAGGGGGCCGGGACAGACTACGAGCAGTACTTC. It translates to CASSEGAGTDYEQYF.